This TCR beta chain was retrieved from a study of CD4 T cells in relation to SARS-CoV-2 and coronaviruses. Method: immunoSEQ multiplex PCR; TCRdb's copy keeps in-frame clones and lacks some. In the table there are around 25,000 clones, roughly 80% of which are singletons. Before the COVID-19 pandemic, during about 2011-2019, CD4+ T cells were taken from unexposed donors. After less than 11 days of culture, CD4+ T cells were isolated. Half the medium was replaced with IL-2 medium on days 3 and 7. This CDR3 spans 21 amino acids. The V and J ends lost 3 bases and 4 bases, in that order; junction bases with no gene match: 18. Germline CDR1 MNHEY, CDR2 SMNVEV (reference sequence). As to this clone: Its antigen is unidentified.

Source material: CD4+ T cells from PBMCs, cultured in vitro. The TCR was taken from a human donor in good health. The V and J genes are TRBV27 and TRBJ2-3; TRBD2 aligns across 14 bases. The CDR3 DNA is TGTGCCAGCAGTTTTAAAGGAAGGACTAGCGGGGGGAGGTTGGGTCCAGATACGCAGTATTTT. It translates to CASSFKGRTSGGRLGPDTQYF.